The TCR beta chain under discussion was sequenced for a study of T cell repertoires in cytomegalovirus infection. On this clonotype: Its matching antigen is unknown. Its ends do not fully match the called genes, so a read error is possible.

Germline values: CDR1 SGDLS, CDR2 YYNGEE. This CDR3 has 15 residues. TCRdb ran MiXCR on the reads and lists one entry per CDR3 protein. The sample shows some 800,000 distinct CDR3 sequences, less than 35% of them seen only once. This specimen was cultured CD8+ T cells from PBMCs, taken from culture after CMV antigen stimulation. The chain has TRBV9 and TRBJ2-5, with D perhaps matching TRBD1 (6 bases). The clonotype was recovered from a human donor in good health (CMV status not recorded). Some clones in this sample may be carry-over from other donors' samples. Here the CDR3 DNA reads TGTGTCAGCAGCGTGTCCGGGACACCCCAAGAGACCCAGTACTTC. It yields the protein CVSSVSGTPQETQYF.